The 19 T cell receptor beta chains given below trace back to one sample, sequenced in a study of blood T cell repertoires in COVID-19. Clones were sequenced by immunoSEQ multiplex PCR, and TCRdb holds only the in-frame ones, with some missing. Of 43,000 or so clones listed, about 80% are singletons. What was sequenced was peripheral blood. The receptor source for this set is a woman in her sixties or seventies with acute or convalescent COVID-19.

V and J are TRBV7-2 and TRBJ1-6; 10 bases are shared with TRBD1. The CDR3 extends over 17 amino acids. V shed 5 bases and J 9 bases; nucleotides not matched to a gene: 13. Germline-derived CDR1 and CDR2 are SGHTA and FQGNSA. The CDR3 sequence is CASSPGGGTGVRSPLHF. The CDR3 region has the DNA TGTGCCAGCAGCCCCGGGGGTGGGACAGGGGTTCGTTCACCCCTCCACTTT.

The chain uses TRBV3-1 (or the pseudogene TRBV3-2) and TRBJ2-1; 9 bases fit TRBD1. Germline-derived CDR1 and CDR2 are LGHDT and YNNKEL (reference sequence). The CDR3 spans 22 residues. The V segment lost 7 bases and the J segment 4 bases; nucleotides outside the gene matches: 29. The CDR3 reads CASTTVHAQQGARGLRYNEQFF. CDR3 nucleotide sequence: TGTGCCAGCACCACGGTGCACGCTCAACAGGGGGCTAGGGGGTTAAGGTACAATGAGCAGTTCTTC.

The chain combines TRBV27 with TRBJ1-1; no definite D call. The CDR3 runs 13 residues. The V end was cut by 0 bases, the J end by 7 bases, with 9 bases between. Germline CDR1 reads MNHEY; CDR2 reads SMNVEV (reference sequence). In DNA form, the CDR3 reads TGTGCCAGCAGTTTATCCGATGGCAGTGAAGCTTTCTTT. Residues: CASSLSDGSEAFF.

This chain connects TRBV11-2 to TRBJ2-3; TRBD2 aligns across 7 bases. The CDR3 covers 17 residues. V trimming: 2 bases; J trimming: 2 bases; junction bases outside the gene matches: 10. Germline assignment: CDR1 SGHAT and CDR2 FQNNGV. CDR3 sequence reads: CASSLRFQAGNTDTQYF. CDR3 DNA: TGTGCCAGCAGCTTAAGGTTTCAAGCGGGGAACACAGATACGCAGTATTTT.

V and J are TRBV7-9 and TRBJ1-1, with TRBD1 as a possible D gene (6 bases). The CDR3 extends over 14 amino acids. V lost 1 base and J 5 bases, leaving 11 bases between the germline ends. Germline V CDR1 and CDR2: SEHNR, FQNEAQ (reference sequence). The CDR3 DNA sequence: TGTGCCAGCAGCTTAGTGGGAGGGGGTACTGAAGCTTTCTTT. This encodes CASSLVGGGTEAFF.

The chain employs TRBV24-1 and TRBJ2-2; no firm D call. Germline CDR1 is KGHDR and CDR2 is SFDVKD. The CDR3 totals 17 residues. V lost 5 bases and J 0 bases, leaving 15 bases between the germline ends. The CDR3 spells CATSAPVGLANTGELFF. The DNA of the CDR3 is TGTGCCACCAGTGCGCCCGTGGGCCTTGCGAACACCGGGGAGCTGTTTTTT.

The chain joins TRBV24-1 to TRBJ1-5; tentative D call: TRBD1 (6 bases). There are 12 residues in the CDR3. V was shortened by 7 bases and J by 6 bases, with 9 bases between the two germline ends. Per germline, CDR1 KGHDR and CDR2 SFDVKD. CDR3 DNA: TGTGCCACCAGCACAGGGACTCAGCCCCAGCATTTT. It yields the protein CATSTGTQPQHF.

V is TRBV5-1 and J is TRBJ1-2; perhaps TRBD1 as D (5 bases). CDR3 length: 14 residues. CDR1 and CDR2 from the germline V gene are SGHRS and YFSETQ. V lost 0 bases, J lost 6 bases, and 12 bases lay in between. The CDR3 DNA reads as TGCGCCAGCAGCTTGGCCTCAGCGGGGGATGGCTACACCTTC. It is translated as CASSLASAGDGYTF.

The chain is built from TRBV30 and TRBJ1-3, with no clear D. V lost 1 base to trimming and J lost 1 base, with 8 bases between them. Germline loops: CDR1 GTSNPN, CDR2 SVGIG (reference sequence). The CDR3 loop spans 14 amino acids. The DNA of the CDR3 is TGTGCCTGGAGTGGAAGGAGGTCTGGAAACACCATATATTTT. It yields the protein CAWSGRRSGNTIYF.

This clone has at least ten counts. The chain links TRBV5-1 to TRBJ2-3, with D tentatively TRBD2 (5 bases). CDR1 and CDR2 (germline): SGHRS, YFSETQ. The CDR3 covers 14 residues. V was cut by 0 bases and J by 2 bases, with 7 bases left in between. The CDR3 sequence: CASSLGGLTDTQYF. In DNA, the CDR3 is TGCGCCAGCAGCTTGGGTGGACTCACAGATACGCAGTATTTT.

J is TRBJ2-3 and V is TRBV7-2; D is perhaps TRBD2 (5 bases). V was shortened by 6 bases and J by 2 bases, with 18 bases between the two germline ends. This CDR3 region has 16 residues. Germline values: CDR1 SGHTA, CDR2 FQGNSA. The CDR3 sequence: CASSPTRLSFTDTQYF. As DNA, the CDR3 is TGTGCCAGCAGTCCTACGAGACTATCTTTCACAGATACGCAGTATTTT.

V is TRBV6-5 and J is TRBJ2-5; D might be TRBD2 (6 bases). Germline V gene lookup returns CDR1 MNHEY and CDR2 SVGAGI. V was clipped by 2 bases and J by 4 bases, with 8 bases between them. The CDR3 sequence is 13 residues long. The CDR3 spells CASSYVGGETQYF. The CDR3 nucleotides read TGTGCCAGCAGTTACGTCGGGGGAGAGACCCAGTACTTC.

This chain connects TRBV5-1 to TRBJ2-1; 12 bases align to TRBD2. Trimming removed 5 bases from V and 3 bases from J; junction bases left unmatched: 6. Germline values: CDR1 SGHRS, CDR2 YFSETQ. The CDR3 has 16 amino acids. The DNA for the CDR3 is TGCGCCAGCAGATCCGGACTAGCGGGGAACTACAATGAGCAGTTCTTC. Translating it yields CASRSGLAGNYNEQFF.

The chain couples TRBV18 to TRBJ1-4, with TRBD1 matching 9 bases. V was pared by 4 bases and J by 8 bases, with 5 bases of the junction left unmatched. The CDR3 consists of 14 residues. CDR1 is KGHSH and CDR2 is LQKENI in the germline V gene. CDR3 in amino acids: CASSHRQGDEKLFF. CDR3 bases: TGTGCCAGCTCACACCGACAGGGGGACGAAAAACTGTTTTTT.

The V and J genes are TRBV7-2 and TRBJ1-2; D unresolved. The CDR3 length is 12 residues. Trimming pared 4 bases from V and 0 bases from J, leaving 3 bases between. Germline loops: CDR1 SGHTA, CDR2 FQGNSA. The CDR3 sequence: CASSSSNYGYTF. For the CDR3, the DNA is TGTGCCAGCAGCTCCTCTAACTATGGCTACACCTTC.

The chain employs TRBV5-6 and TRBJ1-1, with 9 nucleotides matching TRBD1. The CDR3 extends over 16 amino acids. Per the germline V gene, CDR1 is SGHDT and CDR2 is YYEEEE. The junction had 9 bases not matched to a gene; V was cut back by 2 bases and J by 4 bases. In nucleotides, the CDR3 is TGTGCCAGCAGCTTTGGGACAGGGCCCCGAGGCACTGAAGCTTTCTTT. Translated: CASSFGTGPRGTEAFF. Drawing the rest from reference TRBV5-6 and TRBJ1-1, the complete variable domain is DAGVTQSPTHLIKTRGQQVTLRCSPKSGHDTVSWYQQALGQGPQFIFQYYEEEERQRGNFPDRFSGHQFPNYSSELNVNALLLGDSALYLCASSFGTGPRGTEAFFGQGTRLTVV.

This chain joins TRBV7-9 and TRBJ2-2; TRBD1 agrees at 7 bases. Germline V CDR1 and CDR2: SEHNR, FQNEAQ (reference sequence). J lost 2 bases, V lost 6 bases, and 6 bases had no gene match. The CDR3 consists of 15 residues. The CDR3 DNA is TGTGCCAGCAGAACCGGGACAGAAAACACCGGGGAGCTGTTTTTT. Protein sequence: CASRTGTENTGELFF.

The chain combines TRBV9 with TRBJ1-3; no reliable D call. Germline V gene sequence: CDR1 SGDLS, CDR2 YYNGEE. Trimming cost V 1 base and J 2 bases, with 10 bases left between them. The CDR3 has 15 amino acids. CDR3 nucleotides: TGTGCCAGCAGCGTAACGGGTGGCCCTGGAAACACCATATATTTT. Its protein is CASSVTGGPGNTIYF.

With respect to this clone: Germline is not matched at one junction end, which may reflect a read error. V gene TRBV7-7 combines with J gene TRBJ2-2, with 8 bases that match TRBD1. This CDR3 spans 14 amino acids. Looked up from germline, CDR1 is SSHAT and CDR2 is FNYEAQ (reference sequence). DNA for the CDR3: TGTGCTAGCAGCCAGGACAGGGAATCCGGGGAGCTGTTTTTT. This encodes CASSQDRESGELFF. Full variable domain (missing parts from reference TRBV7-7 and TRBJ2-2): GAGVSQSPRYKVTKRGQDVTLRCDPISSHATLYWYQQALGQGPEFLTYFNYEAQPDKSGLPSDRFSAERPEGSISTLTIQRTEQRDSAMYRCASSQDRESGELFFGEGSRLTVL.